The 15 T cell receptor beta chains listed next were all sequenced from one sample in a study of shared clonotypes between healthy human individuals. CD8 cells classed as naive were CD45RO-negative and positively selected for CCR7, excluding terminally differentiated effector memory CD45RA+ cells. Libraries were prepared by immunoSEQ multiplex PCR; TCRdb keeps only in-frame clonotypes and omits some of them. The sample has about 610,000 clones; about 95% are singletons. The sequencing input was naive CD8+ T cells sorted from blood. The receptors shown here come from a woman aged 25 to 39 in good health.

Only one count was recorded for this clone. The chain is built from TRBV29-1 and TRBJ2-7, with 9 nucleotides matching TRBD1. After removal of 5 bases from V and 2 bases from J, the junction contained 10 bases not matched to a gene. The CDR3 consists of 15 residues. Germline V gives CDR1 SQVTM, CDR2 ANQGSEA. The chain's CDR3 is CSVRGDREYPYEQYF. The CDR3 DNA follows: TGCAGCGTTCGAGGGGACAGGGAATATCCCTACGAGCAGTACTTC.

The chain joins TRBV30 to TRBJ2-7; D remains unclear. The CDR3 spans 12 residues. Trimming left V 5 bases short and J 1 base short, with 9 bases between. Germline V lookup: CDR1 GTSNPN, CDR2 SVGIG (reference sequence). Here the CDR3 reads CAWDIPSYEQYF. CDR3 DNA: TGTGCCTGGGACATACCTTCCTACGAGCAGTACTTC.

CDR3 in amino acids: CASSLRGSYEQYF. CDR3 DNA sequence: TGTGCCAGCAGCTTAAGAGGGTCCTACGAGCAGTACTTC. This sequence joins TRBV11-2 and TRBJ2-7; possibly TRBD2 for D (5 bases). Germline loops: CDR1 SGHAT, CDR2 FQNNGV. Trimming removed 2 bases at V and 1 base at J, with 6 bases between. This CDR3 comprises 13 residues.

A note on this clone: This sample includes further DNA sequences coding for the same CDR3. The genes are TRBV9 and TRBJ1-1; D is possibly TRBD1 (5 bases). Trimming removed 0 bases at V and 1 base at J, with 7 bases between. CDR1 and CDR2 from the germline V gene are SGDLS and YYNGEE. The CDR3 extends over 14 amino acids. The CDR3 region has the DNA TGTGCCAGCAGCGTAGGGGGGACGAACACTGAAGCTTTCTTT. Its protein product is CASSVGGTNTEAFF.

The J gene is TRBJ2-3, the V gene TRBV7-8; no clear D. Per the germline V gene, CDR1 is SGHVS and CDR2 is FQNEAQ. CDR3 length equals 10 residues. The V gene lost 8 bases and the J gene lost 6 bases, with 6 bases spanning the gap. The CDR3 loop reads CASARDTQYF. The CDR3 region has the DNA TGTGCCAGCGCCCGGGATACGCAGTATTTT. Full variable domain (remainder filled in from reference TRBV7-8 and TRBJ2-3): GAGVSQSPRYKVAKRGQDVALRCDPISGHVSLFWYQQALGQGPEFLTYFQNEAQLDKSGLPSDRFFAERPEGSVSTLKIQRTQQEDSAVYLCASARDTQYFGPGTRLTVL.

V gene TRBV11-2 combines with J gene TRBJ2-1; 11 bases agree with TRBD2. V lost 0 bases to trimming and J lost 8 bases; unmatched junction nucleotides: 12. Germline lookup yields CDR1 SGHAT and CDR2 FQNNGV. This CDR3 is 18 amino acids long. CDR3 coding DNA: TGTGCCAGCAGCTTAGAGTCCAGGCTAGCGGGGGGTTGGGATGAGCAGTTCTTC. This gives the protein CASSLESRLAGGWDEQFF.

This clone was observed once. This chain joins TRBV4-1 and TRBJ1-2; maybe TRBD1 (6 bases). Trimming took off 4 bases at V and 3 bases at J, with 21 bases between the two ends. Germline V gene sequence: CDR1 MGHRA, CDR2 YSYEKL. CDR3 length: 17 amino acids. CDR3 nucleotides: TGCGCCAGCAGCCCAAAAATTGGGCAGGGGACGGACTATGGCTACACCTTC. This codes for CASSPKIGQGTDYGYTF.

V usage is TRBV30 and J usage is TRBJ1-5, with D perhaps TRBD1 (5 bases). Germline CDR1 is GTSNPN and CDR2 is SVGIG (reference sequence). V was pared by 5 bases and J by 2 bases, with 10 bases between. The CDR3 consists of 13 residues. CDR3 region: CAWGGVGNQPQHF. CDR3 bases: TGTGCCTGGGGAGGGGTAGGCAATCAGCCCCAGCATTTT.

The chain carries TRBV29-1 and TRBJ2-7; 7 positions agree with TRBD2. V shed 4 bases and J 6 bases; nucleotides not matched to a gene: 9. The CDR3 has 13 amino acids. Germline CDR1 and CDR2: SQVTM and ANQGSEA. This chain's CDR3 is CSVVPGRSPEQYF. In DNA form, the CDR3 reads TGCAGCGTTGTTCCCGGGAGGTCGCCCGAGCAGTACTTC.

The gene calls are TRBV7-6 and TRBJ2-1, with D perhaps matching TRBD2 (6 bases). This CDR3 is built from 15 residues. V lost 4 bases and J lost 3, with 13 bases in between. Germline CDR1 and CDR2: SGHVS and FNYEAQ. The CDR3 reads CASSSSVTSYNEQFF. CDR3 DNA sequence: TGTGCCAGCAGCTCTAGCGTAACGAGCTACAATGAGCAGTTCTTC.

CDR3 coding DNA: TGTGCCAGCAGTCTTTCAGGGGATTTGAACACTGAAGCTTTCTTT. Amino acid sequence: CASSLSGDLNTEAFF. The rearrangement joins TRBV27 to TRBJ1-1, with D maybe TRBD1 (6 bases). V was cut by 5 bases and J by 0 bases, with 13 bases left in between. This CDR3 has 15 residues. CDR1 is MNHEY and CDR2 is SMNVEV in the germline V gene (reference sequence).

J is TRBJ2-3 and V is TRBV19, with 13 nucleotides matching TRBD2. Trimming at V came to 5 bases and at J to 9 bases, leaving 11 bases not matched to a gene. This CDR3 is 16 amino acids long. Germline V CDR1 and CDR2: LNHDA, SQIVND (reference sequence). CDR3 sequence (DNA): TGTGCCAGTAGTCGAACTAGCGGGAGGGCCGGGGGCACGCAGTATTTT. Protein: CASSRTSGRAGGTQYF.

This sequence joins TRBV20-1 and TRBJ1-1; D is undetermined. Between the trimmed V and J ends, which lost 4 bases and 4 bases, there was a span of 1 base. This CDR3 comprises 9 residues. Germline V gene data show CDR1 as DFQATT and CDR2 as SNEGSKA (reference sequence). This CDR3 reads CSATTEAFF. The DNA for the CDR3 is TGCAGTGCTACCACTGAAGCTTTCTTT.

For the CDR3, the DNA is TGTGCCAGCAGTTTAATGCCCCACGGCCAGGGGGCATCAGATACGCAGTATTTT. Translated: CASSLMPHGQGASDTQYF. The gene calls are TRBV27 and TRBJ2-3; 8 bases are shared with TRBD1. Germline assignment: CDR1 MNHEY and CDR2 SMNVEV (reference sequence). V lost 2 bases and J lost 4; bases outside the gene matches: 14. The CDR3 length is 18 residues.

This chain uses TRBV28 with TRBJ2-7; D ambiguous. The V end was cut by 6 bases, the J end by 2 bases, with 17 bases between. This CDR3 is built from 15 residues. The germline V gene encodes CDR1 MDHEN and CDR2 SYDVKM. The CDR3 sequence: CASREFHQAPYEQYF. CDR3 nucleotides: TGTGCCAGCAGGGAGTTTCATCAGGCGCCCTACGAGCAGTACTTC.